The 2 T cell receptor beta chains below all came from one sample that was sequenced in a study of blood T cell repertoires in COVID-19. The protocol was immunoSEQ multiplex PCR, while the TCRdb copy is restricted to in-frame clones and leaves out a portion. The data hold about 400,000 clones, with approximately 88% observed a single time. The material sequenced was peripheral blood. The receptors shown here come from a man between 40 and 49 years old with acute or convalescent COVID-19.

The V call is TRBV9, the J call TRBJ1-5; D unresolved. From germline, CDR1 is SGDLS and CDR2 YYNGEE. This CDR3 spans 13 amino acids. Deletions cut 4 bases from V and 2 bases from J, with 7 bases between. CDR3 nucleotides: TGTGCCAGCAGCTTCCTCGGCAATCAGCCCCAGCATTTT. It yields the protein CASSFLGNQPQHF.

In regard to this clone: This specimen includes other DNA sequences encoding the same CDR3. The rearrangement links TRBV18 to TRBJ1-1; no definite D call. The CDR3 spans 13 residues. Trimming left V 2 bases short and J 1 base short, with 5 bases between. Per germline, CDR1 KGHSH and CDR2 LQKENI. In nucleotides, the CDR3 is TGTGCCAGCTCACCAGCAGGGAACACTGAAGCTTTCTTT. Translated: CASSPAGNTEAFF.